The text below deals with one T cell receptor (beta chain). This sample was taken from a study of blood T cell repertoires in COVID-19. Study overall: From the United States, Italy and Spain came samples of acute and convalescent COVID-19. The cDNA or gDNA used as material had been derived from T cells, B-cell-depleted T cells, or PBMCs.

Authors' data handling: Nucleated cell number was recorded as an estimate derived from reference gene primer amplification. Generated by immunoSEQ multiplex PCR, the TCRdb table keeps only in-frame clones and is missing some. D and trimming come from the DNA, and the V and J calls and clone size come from that table. The sample shows around 120,000 clones, about nine tenths of them seen only once. Germline CDR1 and CDR2: SGHRS and YFSETQ. Trimming removed 4 bases from V and 3 bases from J; junction bases left unmatched: 0. The CDR3 spans 12 residues. The clonotype was recovered from a man between 65 and 85 years old who had recovered from COVID-19. Input material: peripheral blood. This rearrangement joins TRBV5-1 to TRBJ1-2; 7 nucleotides agree with TRBD1. CDR3 sequence: CASSDRDYGYTF. Written as DNA, the CDR3 is TGCGCCAGCAGCGACAGGGACTATGGCTACACCTTC.